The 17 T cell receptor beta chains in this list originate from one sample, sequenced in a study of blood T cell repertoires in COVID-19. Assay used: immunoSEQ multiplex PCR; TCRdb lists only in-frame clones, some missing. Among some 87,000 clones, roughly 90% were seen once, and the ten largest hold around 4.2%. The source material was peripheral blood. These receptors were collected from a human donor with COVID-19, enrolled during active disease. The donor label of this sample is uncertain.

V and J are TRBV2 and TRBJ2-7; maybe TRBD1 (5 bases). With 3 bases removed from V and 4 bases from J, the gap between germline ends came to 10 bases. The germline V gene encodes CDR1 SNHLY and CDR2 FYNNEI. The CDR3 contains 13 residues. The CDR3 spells CASSDRVGYEQYF. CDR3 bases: TGTGCCAGCAGTGACAGGGTGGGATACGAGCAGTACTTC.

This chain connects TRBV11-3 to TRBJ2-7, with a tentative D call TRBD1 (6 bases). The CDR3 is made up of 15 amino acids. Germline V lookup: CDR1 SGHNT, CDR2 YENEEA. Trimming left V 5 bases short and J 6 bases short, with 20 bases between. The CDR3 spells CASSHTGFLGREQYF. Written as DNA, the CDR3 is TGTGCCAGCAGCCATACAGGGTTCTTAGGGCGCGAGCAGTACTTC.

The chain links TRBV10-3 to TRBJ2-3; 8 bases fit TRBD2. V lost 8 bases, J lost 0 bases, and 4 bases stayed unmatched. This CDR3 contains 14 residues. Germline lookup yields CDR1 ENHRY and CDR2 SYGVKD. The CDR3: CAIGLAGSTDTQYF. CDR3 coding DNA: TGTGCCATCGGTCTAGCGGGTAGCACAGATACGCAGTATTTT.

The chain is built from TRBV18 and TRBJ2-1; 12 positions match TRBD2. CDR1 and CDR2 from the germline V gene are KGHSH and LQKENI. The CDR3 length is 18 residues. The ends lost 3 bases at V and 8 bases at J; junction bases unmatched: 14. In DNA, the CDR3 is TGTGCCAGCTCACCCACTAGGCTAGCGGGAGGGCCAGGATATGAGCAGTTCTTC. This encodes CASSPTRLAGGPGYEQFF.

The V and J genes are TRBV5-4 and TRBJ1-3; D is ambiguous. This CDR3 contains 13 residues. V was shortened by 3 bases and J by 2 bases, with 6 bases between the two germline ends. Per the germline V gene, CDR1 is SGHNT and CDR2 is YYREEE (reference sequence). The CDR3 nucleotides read TGTGCCAGCAGCTCCGGTACTGGAAACACCATATATTTT. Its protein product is CASSSGTGNTIYF.

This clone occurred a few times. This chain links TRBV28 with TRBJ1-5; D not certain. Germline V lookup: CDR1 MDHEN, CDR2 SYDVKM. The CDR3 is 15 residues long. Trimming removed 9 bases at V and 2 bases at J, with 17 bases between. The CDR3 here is CASTTRGLRNQPQHF. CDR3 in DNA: TGTGCCAGTACCACCCGGGGATTACGCAATCAGCCCCAGCATTTT. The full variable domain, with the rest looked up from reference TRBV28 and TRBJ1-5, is DVKVTQSSRYLVKRTGEKVFLECVQDMDHENMFWYRQDPGLGLRLIYFSYDVKMKEKGDIPEGYSVSREKKERFSLILESASTNQTSMYLCASTTRGLRNQPQHFGDGTRLSIL.

Here the CDR3 reads CASSVDSSGNTIYF. In nucleotides, the CDR3 is TGTGCCAGCAGCGTAGACAGCTCTGGAAACACCATATATTTT. This chain uses TRBV9 with TRBJ1-3, with D unresolved. Germline V gene data show CDR1 as SGDLS and CDR2 as YYNGEE. Trimming removed 0 bases from V and 0 bases from J, with 4 bases in between. The CDR3 covers 14 residues.

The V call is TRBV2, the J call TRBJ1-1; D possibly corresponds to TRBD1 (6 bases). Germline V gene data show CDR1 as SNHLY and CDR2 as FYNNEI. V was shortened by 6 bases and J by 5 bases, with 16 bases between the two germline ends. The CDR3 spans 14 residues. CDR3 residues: CASSVLHRETEAFF. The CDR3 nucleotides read TGTGCCAGCAGCGTTTTACACAGGGAGACTGAAGCTTTCTTT.

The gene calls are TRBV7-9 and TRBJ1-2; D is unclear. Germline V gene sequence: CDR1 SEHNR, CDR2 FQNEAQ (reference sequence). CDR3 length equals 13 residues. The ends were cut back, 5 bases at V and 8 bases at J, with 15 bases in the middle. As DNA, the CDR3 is TGTGCCAGCAGCGAGACCGCCCCGGGGGGCTACACCTTC. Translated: CASSETAPGGYTF.

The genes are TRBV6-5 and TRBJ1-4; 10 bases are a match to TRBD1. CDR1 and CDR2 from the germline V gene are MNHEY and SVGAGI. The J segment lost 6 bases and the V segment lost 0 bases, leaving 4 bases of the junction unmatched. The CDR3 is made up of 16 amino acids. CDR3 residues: CASSYSIGTGDEKLFF. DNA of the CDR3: TGTGCCAGCAGTTACTCGATCGGGACAGGGGATGAAAAACTGTTTTTT.

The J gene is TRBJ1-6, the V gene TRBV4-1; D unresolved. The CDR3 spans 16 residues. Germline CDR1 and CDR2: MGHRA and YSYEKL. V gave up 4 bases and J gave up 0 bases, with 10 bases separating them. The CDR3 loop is CASSPGGSSYNSPLHF. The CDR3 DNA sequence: TGCGCCAGCAGCCCCGGAGGGAGCTCCTATAATTCACCCCTCCACTTT.

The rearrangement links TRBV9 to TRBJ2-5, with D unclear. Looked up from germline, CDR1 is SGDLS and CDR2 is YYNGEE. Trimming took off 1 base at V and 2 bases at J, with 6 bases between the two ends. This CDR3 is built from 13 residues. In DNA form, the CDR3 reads TGTGCCAGCAGCGTAAGCTCGCAAGAGACCCAGTACTTC. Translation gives CASSVSSQETQYF.

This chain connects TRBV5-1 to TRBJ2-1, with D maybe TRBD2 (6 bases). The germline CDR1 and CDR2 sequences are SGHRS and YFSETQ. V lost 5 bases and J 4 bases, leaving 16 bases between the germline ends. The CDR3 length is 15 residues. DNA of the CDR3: TGCGCCAGCAGTGAGGGCGGGGTGGGATACAATGAGCAGTTCTTC. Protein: CASSEGGVGYNEQFF.

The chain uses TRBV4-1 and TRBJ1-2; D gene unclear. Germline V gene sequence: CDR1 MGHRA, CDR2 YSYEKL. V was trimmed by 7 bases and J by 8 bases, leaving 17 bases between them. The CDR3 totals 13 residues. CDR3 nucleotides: TGCGCCAGCACCCAGGACGGACGGAGGGGCTACACCTTC. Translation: CASTQDGRRGYTF.

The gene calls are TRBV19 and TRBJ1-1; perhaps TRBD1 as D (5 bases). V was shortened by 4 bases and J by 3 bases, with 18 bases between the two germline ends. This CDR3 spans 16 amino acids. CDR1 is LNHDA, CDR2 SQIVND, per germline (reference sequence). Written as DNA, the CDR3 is TGTGCCAGTAGTAATGTCCGCCGGGCGGGGGACACTGAAGCTTTCTTT. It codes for CASSNVRRAGDTEAFF.

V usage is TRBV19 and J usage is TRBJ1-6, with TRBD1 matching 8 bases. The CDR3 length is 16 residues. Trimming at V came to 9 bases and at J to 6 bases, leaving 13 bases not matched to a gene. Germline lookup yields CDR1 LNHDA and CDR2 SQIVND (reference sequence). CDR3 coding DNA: TGTGCCAGCGTCAGGACAGGGATTGGGGTTAATTCACCCCTCCACTTT. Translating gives CASVRTGIGVNSPLHF.

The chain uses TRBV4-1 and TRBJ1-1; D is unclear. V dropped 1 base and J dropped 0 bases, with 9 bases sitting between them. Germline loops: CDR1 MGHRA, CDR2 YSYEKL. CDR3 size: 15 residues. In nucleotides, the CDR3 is TGCGCCAGCAGCCAAGGGAGAGCCTTGAACACTGAAGCTTTCTTT. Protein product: CASSQGRALNTEAFF.